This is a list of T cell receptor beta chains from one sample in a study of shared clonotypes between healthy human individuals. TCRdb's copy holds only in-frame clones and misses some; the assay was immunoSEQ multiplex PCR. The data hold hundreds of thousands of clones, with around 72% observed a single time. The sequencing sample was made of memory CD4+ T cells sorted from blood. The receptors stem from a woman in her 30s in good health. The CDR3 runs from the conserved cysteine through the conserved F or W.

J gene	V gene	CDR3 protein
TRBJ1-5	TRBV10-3	CAISDYREDNQPQHF
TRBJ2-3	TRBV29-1	CSVTGTGDADTQYF
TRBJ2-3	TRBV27	CASKSGRAADTQYF
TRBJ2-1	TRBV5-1	CASSLIAGGAMEQFF
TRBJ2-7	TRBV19	CASSPAGTSGYEQYF
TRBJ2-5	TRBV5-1	CASSLWGGETQYF
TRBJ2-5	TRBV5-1	CASRQALAVGGETQYF
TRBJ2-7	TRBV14	CASSQLGGLAGEQYF
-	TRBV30	CAQTGSPYEQYF
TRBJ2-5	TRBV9	CASSPQGGETQYF
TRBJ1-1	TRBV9	CASSAEGQMNTEAFF
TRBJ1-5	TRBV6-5	CASSRRQGVQPQHF
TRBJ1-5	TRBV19	CATAGTGGVRGNQPQHF
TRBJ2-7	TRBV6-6	CASSQTGSAYEQYF
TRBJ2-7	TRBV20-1	CSADRSHEQYF
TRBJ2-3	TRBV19	CASAMFGSTDTQYF
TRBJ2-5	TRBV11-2	CASRQPGLRRETQYF
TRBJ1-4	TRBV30	CAWSSGPDEKLFF
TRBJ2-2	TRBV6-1	CASSANRVGRASTGELFF
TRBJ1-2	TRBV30	CAWSADRGLGYTF
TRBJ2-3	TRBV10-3	CAVKAGPSADTQYF
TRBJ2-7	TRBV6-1	CASRTGGLNYEQYF
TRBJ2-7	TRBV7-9	CASSSDWDEQYF
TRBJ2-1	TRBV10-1	CASGGTSGVSEQFF
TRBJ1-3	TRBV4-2	CASSQDPGAGQGGLNTIYF
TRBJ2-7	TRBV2	CASSGTSGRTYEQYF
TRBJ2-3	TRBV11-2	CASSPLFTDTQYF
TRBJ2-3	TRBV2	CASSAWTSTDTQYF
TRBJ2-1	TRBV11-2	CASSLDNLSSYNEQFF
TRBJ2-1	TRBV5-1	CASSVGLAGSSYNEQFF
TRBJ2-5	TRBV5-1	CASSMGQGEETQYF
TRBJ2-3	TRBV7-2	CASSIDPGQGFADTQYF